This TCR beta chain was identified during a study of T cells in Graves' hyperthyroidism and ophthalmopathy. For the study at large: Peripheral blood collection took place at initial diagnosis, before any treatment. General observations from the study: Blood held most thyroid clonotypes expanded above 0.001 frequency.

From RNA transcripts, TCR beta CDR3 regions were amplified. The HTBI primer set drove a first-round RT-PCR of the TCR CDR3. Each CDR3 protein is one row after TCRdb ran MiXCR on the multiplex PCR reads. The sample carries 550,000 to 650,000 distinct CDR3 sequences, 11% to 15% recorded once. Participants, patients aged 18 to 65, had newly diagnosed hyperthyroidism with a duration under 2 months. V dropped 6 bases and J dropped 3 bases, with 17 bases sitting between them. The CDR3 consists of 16 residues. This clonotype has at least ten counts. The target antigen is unknown. The clonotype was recovered from a woman in her thirties or forties with Graves' hyperthyroidism. The source material was blood. The chain carries TRBV12-3 or TRBV12-4 and TRBJ2-2; possible D gene TRBD2, 6 bases. Written as DNA, the CDR3 is TGTGCCAGCAGCGTTGGGGACTTAGGGGACACCGGGGAGCTGTTTTTT. This codes for CASSVGDLGDTGELFF.